This TCR beta chain was recovered during a study of cytomegalovirus exposure and HLA in healthy donors. Broader study findings: A later analysis appeared to link common viral pathogens to several of the most significant clusters. In an earlier analysis, productive rearrangement rates for most beta V segments clustered near 87% or 30%. Published work reported that the classifier diagnosed cytomegalovirus status with high specificity and sensitivity. After further analysis at a later stage, 16,951 TCR beta sequences were associated with HLA alleles at 0.05 false discovery rate.

A multiplex PCR was run with 60 Vbeta primers and 13 Jbeta primers. The assay was immunoSEQ multiplex PCR, and TCRdb's table has in-frame clones only and misses some. The sample has approximately 190,000 clones, approximately 84% seen once; the top ten hold 3.8%. To note about this clone: Its antigen remains unidentified.

From germline, CDR1 is SGHAT and CDR2 FQNNGV. This CDR3 contains 14 residues. The junction had 6 bases not matched to a gene; V was cut back by 5 bases and J by 7 bases. This chain connects TRBV11-2 to TRBJ2-7, with TRBD1 identical over 12 bases. The sample taken for sequencing was PBMCs. The sequence was obtained from a man aged 50 to 60 in good health and CMV-seronegative. The CDR3 DNA follows: TGTGCCAGCAGCGGGGACAGGGGGCTTTGGGAGCAGTACTTC. It specifies CASSGDRGLWEQYF.